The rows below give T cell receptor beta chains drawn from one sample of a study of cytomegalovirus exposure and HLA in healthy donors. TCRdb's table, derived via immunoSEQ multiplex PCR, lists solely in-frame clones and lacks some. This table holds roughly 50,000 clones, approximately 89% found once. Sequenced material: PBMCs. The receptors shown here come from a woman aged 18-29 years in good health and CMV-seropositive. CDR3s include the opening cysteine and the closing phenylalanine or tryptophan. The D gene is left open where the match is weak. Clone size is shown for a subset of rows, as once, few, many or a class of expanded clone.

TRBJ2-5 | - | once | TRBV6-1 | TGTGCCAGCAGTGAGGCCACCGGGGATGTAGAGACCCAGTACTTC | CASSEATGDVETQYF
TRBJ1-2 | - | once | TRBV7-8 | TGTGCCAGCAGCCAAGGACAAAACTATGGCTACACCTTC | CASSQGQNYGYTF
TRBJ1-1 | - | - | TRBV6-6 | TGTGCCAGCAGACTTCAGGGGAACACTGAAGCTTTCTTT | CASRLQGNTEAFF
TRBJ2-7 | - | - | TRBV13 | TGTGCCAGCAGCTTAGTCCGGGACAAGGCAAGCTACGAGCAGTACTTC | CASSLVRDKASYEQYF
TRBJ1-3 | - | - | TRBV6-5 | TGTGCCAGCAGCCCTAAATATGGCTCTGGAAACACCATATATTTT | CASSPKYGSGNTIYF
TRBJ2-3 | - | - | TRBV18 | TGTGCCAGCTCACCACGGGCAGGGTTAGCCACAGATACGCAGTATTTT | CASSPRAGLATDTQYF
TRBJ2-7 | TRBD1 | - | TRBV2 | TGTGCCAGCAGCCAGGGACAGGGGTCTACGAGATACGAGCAGTACTTC | CASSQGQGSTRYEQYF
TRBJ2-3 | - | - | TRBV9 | TGTGCCAGCAGCCAGACACCTGGTGGGACTCTCCACACAGATACGCAGTATTTT | CASSQTPGGTLHTDTQYF
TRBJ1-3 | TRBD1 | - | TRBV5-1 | TGCGCCAGCATGACAGGGTTTTCTAACTCTGGAAACACCATATATTTT | CASMTGFSNSGNTIYF
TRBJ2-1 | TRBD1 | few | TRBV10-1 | TGCGCCAGCAGTGAATGGGACAGGGATTTCTTC | CASSEWDRDFF
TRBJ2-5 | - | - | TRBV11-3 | TGTGCCAGCAGCCCCCAACTAGGAGAGACCCAGTACTTC | CASSPQLGETQYF
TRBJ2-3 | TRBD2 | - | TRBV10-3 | TGTGCCATCAGTGGGACTAGCGGTCGTACCCCCCCCACAGATACGCAGTATTTT | CAISGTSGRTPPTDTQYF
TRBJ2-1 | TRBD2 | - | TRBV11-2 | TGTGCCAGCAACGGACTAGCGGACTCCTACAATGAGCAGTTCTTC | CASNGLADSYNEQFF
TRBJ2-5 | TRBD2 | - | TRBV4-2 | TGTGCCAGCAGCCAAGGGTCTAGCGGGGGGGCGTTAGGAGAGACCCAGTACTTC | CASSQGSSGGALGETQYF
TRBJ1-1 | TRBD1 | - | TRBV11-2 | TGTGCCAGCAGGAGGGACAGGGCGAACACTGAAGCTTTCTTT | CASRRDRANTEAFF
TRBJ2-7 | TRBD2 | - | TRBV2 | TGTGCCAGCACTGAACTAGCGGCTCCCTACGAGCAGTACTTC | CASTELAAPYEQYF
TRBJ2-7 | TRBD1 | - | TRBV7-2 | TGTGCCAGCAGCTCCCGAGACAGGGGGCCTCGCGAGCAGTACTTC | CASSSRDRGPREQYF